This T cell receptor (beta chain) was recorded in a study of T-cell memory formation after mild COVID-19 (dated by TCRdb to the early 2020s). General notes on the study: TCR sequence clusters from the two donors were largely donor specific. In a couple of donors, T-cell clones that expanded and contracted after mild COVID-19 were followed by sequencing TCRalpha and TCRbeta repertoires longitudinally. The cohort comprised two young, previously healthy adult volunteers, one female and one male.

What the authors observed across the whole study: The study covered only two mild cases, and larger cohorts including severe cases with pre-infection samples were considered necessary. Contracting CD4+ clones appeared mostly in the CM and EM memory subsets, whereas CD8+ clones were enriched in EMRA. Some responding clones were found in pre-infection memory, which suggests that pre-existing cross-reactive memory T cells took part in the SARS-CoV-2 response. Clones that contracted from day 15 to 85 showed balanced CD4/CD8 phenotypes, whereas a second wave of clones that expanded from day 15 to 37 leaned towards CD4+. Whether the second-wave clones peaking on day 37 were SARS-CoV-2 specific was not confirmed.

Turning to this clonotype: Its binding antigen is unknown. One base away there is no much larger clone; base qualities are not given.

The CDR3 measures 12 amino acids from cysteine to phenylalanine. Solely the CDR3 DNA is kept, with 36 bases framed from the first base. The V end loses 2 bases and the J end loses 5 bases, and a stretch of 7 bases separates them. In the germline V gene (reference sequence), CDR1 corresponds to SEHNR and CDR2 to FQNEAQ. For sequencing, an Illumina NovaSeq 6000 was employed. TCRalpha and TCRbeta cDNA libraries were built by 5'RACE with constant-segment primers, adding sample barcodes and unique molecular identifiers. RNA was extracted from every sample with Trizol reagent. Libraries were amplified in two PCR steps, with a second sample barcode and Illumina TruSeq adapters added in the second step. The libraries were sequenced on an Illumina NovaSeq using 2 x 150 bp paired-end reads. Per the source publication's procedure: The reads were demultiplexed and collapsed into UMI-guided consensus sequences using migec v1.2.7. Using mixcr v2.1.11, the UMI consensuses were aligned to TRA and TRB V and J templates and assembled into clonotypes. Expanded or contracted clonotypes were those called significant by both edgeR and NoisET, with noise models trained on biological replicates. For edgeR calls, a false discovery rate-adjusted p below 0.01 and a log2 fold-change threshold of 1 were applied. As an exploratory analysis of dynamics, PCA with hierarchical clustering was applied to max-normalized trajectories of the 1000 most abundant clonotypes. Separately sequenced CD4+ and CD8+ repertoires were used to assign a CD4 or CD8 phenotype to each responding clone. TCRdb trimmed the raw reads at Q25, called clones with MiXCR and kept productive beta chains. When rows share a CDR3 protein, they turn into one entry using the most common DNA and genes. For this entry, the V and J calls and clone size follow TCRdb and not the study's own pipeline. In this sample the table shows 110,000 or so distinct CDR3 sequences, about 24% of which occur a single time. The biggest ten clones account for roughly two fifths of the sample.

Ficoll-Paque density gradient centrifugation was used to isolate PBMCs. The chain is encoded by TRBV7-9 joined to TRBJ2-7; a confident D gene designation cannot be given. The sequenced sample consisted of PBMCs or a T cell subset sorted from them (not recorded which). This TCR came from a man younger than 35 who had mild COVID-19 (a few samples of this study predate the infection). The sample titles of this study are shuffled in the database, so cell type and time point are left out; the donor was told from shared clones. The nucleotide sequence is TGTGCCAGCAGCTTATCGACGGACGAGCAGTACTTC. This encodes CASSLSTDEQYF. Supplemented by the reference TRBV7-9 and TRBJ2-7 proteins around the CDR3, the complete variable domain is DTGVSQNPRHKITKRGQNVTFRCDPISEHNRLYWYRQTLGQGPEFLTYFQNEAQLEKSRLLSDRFSAERPKGSFSTLEIQRTEQGDSAMYLCASSLSTDEQYFGPGTRLTVT.